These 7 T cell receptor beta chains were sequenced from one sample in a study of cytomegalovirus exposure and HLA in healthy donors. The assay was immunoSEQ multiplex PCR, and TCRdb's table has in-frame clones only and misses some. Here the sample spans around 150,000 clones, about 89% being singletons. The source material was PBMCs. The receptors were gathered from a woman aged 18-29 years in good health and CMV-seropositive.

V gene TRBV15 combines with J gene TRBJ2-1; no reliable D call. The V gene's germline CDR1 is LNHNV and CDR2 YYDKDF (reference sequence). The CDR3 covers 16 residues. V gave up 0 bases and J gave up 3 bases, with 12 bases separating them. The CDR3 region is CATSRDGRQNYNEQFF. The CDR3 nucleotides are TGTGCCACCAGCAGAGATGGCAGGCAAAACTACAATGAGCAGTTCTTC.

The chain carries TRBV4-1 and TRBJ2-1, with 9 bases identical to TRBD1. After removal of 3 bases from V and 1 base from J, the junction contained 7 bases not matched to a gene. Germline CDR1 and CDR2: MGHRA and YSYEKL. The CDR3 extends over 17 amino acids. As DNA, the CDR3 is TGCGCCAGCAGCCACCGAGCCGGGACAGGGTCCTACAATGAGCAGTTCTTC. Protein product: CASSHRAGTGSYNEQFF.

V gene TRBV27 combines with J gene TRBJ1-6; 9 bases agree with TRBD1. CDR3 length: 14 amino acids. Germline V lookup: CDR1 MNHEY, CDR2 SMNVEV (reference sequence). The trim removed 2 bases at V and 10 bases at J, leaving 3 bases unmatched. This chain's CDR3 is CASSLGTGYSPLHF. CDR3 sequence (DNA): TGTGCCAGCAGTTTAGGGACAGGGTACTCACCCCTCCACTTT.

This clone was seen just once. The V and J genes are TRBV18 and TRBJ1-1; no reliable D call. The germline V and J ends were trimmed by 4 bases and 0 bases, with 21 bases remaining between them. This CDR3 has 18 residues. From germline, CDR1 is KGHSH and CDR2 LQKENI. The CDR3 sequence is CASSLLLARSDMNTEAFF. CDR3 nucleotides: TGTGCCAGCTCACTACTCCTGGCCAGGTCCGATATGAACACTGAAGCTTTCTTT. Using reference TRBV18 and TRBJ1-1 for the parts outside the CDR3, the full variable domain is NAGVMQNPRHLVRRRGQEARLRCSPMKGHSHVYWYRQLPEEGLKFMVYLQKENIIDESGMPKERFSAEFPKEGPSILRIQQVVRGDSAAYFCASSLLLARSDMNTEAFFGQGTRLTVV.

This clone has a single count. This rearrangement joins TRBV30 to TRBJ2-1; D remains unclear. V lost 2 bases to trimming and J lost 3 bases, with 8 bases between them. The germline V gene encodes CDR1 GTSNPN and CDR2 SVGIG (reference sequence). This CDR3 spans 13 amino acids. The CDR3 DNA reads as TGTGCCTGGAGTTCAACGGGCTACAATGAGCAGTTCTTC. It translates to CAWSSTGYNEQFF.

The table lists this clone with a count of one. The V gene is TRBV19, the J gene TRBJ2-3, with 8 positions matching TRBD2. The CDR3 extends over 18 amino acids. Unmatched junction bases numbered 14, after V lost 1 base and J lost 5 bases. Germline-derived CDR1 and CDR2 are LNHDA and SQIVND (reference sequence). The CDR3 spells CASSIGGRESGRQDTQYF. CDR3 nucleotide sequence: TGTGCCAGTAGTATAGGGGGCAGGGAAAGCGGGAGACAAGATACGCAGTATTTT.

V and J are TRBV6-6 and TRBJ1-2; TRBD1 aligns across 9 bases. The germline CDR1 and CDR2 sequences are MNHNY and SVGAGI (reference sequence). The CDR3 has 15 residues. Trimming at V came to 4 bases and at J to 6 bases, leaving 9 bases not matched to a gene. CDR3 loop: CASSFTSQGAHGYTF. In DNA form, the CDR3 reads TGTGCCAGCAGTTTTACCTCACAGGGGGCGCATGGCTACACCTTC.